This T cell receptor (beta chain) was observed in a study of T cell repertoires in cytomegalovirus infection. Overall study context: Both CMV infection and a matching HLA type were indicated by public TCR beta signatures. Broader study findings: Clonotype analysis showed dominance of the ex vivo response by HLA-C-restricted CMV-specific TCR beta clonotypes. Adding up the frequency of public TCR beta families identified people who carried CMV plus the relevant HLA.

Only a few counts were recorded for this clonotype. The target antigen is unknown. Each CDR3 protein gets one entry after TCRdb re-called the reads with MiXCR. The repertoire has 450,000 to 650,000 distinct CDR3 sequences, 26% of them found once; the top ten carry less than 15%. Germline values: CDR1 SEHNR, CDR2 FQNEAQ (reference sequence). Trimming shortened V by 4 bases and J by 0 bases, and 13 bases separated the two germline ends. CDR3 size: 16 residues. The material sequenced was PBMCs. V gene TRBV7-9 combines with J gene TRBJ2-1; D perhaps matches TRBD2 (6 bases). The sequence was collected from a human donor in good health (CMV status not recorded). Some clones in this sample may be carry-over from other donors' samples. CDR3 residues: CASSSIAESSYNEQFF. Written as DNA, the CDR3 is TGTGCCAGCAGCTCAATAGCGGAGAGCTCCTACAATGAGCAGTTCTTC.